This entry lists 16 T cell receptor beta chains sequenced from one sample in a study of OX40 agonist ivuxolimab in advanced cancers. Repertoires were generated with immunoSEQ multiplex PCR, while TCRdb's copy carries only in-frame clones and drops some. The table lists about 53,000 clones, 80% to 90% of them singletons. The sequencing here drew on CD4+ or CD8+ T cells sorted from blood, taken in a trial of the OX40 agonist ivuxolimab. All receptors derive from an adult with an advanced solid tumor such as melanoma, head and neck, liver or kidney cancer.

The chain joins TRBV28 to TRBJ1-2; 8 positions agree with TRBD1. J was trimmed by 6 bases and V by 1 base; bases with no gene match: 4. The CDR3 contains 14 residues. Germline V gives CDR1 MDHEN, CDR2 SYDVKM. This CDR3 reads CASSLSLTGDGYTF. The CDR3 nucleotides are TGTGCCAGCAGTTTATCCTTGACAGGGGATGGCTACACCTTC.

The chain has TRBV6-1 and TRBJ1-1; possibly TRBD1 for D (6 bases). V was shortened by 6 bases and J by 1 base, with 12 bases between the two germline ends. There are 14 residues in the CDR3. Germline V gives CDR1 MNHNS, CDR2 SASEGT. CDR3 residues: CASREGGANTEAFF. The DNA of the CDR3 is TGTGCCAGCAGGGAGGGGGGGGCGAACACTGAAGCTTTCTTT.

The V gene is TRBV30, the J gene TRBJ2-2, with D possibly being TRBD2 (5 bases). There are 14 residues in the CDR3. Germline V gene data show CDR1 as GTSNPN and CDR2 as SVGIG (reference sequence). The ends were cut back, 3 bases at V and 0 bases at J, with 8 bases in the middle. The CDR3 loop reads CAWRDGTNTGELFF. DNA of the CDR3: TGTGCCTGGAGAGACGGGACGAACACCGGGGAGCTGTTTTTT.

This chain uses TRBV2 with TRBJ2-5; 8 bases map to TRBD2. The germline gives CDR1 SNHLY, CDR2 FYNNEI. Trimming removed 4 bases from V and 1 base from J; junction bases left unmatched: 11. The CDR3 contains 17 residues. CDR3 sequence: CASSGESSGLPQETQYF. DNA for the CDR3: TGTGCCAGCAGTGGGGAGTCTAGCGGGCTTCCCCAAGAGACCCAGTACTTC.

This chain links TRBV2 with TRBJ1-1, with D perhaps matching TRBD1 (6 bases). Trimming took off 5 bases at V and 1 base at J, with 11 bases between the two ends. From germline, CDR1 is SNHLY and CDR2 FYNNEI. This CDR3 contains 14 residues. This CDR3 is CASSSGQTNTEAFF. In DNA, the CDR3 is TGTGCCAGCAGTTCAGGACAGACGAACACTGAAGCTTTCTTT.

The rearrangement uses TRBV27 and TRBJ2-5; D call uncertain. This CDR3 has 12 amino acids. Trimming shortened V by 5 bases and J by 5 bases, and 9 bases separated the two germline ends. In germline, CDR1 is MNHEY, CDR2 SMNVEV (reference sequence). The CDR3 sequence: CASSKSGETQYF. CDR3 bases: TGTGCCAGCAGTAAAAGTGGGGAGACCCAGTACTTC.

The genes are TRBV10-3 and TRBJ2-1; 11 bases are a match to TRBD1. The CDR3 contains 13 residues. The germline gives CDR1 ENHRY, CDR2 SYGVKD. The trim removed 10 bases at V and 6 bases at J, leaving 5 bases unmatched. The CDR3 here is CATRDRGINEQFF. The CDR3 DNA is TGTGCCACTAGGGACAGGGGGATCAATGAGCAGTTCTTC.

This clone was detected only a few times. J is TRBJ1-5 and V is TRBV19; D is ambiguous. From germline, CDR1 is LNHDA and CDR2 SQIVND (reference sequence). V lost 3 bases to trimming and J lost 5 bases, with 5 bases between them. This CDR3 is 12 amino acids long. The CDR3 spells CASSIGDQPQHF. The CDR3 nucleotides are TGTGCCAGTAGTATCGGGGATCAGCCCCAGCATTTT.

The gene calls are TRBV4-2 and TRBJ2-1, with D possibly being TRBD1 or TRBD2 (5 bases each). From germline, CDR1 is LGHNA and CDR2 YNFKEQ. The CDR3 is made up of 20 amino acids. With 3 bases removed from V and 3 bases from J, the gap between germline ends came to 27 bases. CDR3 in amino acids: CASSQQALLGTGPNYNEQFF. The DNA for the CDR3 is TGTGCCAGCAGCCAGCAGGCCCTCCTGGGAACGGGACCCAACTACAATGAGCAGTTCTTC.

The chain combines TRBV5-4 with TRBJ2-1, with 11 bases matching TRBD2. The germline V gene has CDR1 SGHNT and CDR2 YYREEE (reference sequence). Trimming took 3 bases from V and 6 from J; bases not matched to a gene: 11. This CDR3 is built from 17 residues. This CDR3 reads CASSYSGGAKFSNEQFF. Here the CDR3 DNA reads TGTGCCAGCAGCTATAGCGGGGGGGCCAAATTTTCCAATGAGCAGTTCTTC.

In its sample, this clone was seen once. V and J are TRBV6-5 and TRBJ2-7; 10 bases match TRBD1. The CDR3 is 15 amino acids. Germline V gene data show CDR1 as MNHEY and CDR2 as SVGAGI. Trimming cost V 6 bases and J 3 bases; bases outside gene matches: 8. The CDR3 here is CASRWGGQGNYEQYF. DNA for the CDR3: TGTGCCAGCAGATGGGGGGGACAGGGGAACTACGAGCAGTACTTC.

The count of this clone is one. V and J are TRBV11-2 and TRBJ2-5, with 7 positions matching TRBD1. This CDR3 is built from 13 residues. The junction had 4 bases not matched to a gene; V was cut back by 4 bases and J by 5 bases. The V gene's germline CDR1 is SGHAT and CDR2 FQNNGV. The CDR3: CASSSDRVETQYF. CDR3 nucleotide sequence: TGTGCCAGCAGCTCCGACAGGGTTGAGACCCAGTACTTC.

This chain uses TRBV10-3 with TRBJ1-2; a weak D match, TRBD1 (6 bases). The CDR3 is 15 amino acids. Trimming stripped 0 bases from V and 3 bases from J, with 11 bases between. Per germline, CDR1 ENHRY and CDR2 SYGVKD. The CDR3 bases are TGTGCCATCAGTGAGTCGAGTACAGGGCACTATGGCTACACCTTC. It is translated as CAISESSTGHYGYTF.

This chain connects TRBV28 to TRBJ1-6; 8 nucleotides agree with TRBD1. V gave up 2 bases and J gave up 11 bases; unmatched junction bases: 8. CDR3 size: 15 residues. Germline CDR1 reads MDHEN; CDR2 reads SYDVKM. The chain's CDR3 is CASSLRQGISPPLHF. DNA for the CDR3: TGTGCCAGCAGTTTAAGACAGGGGATTTCGCCACCCCTCCACTTT.

The rearrangement uses TRBV27 and TRBJ1-2; 8 nucleotides line up with TRBD1. Germline trimming cut 1 base from V and 4 bases from J; bases unmatched to any gene: 5. The CDR3 contains 15 residues. The V gene's germline CDR1 is MNHEY and CDR2 SMNVEV (reference sequence). The CDR3 DNA is TGTGCCAGCAGTTTATTAGGACAGGGATCCTATGGCTACACCTTC. It specifies CASSLLGQGSYGYTF.

This chain connects TRBV28 to TRBJ1-4, with D unclear. The CDR3 has 16 residues. CDR1 MDHEN and CDR2 SYDVKM come from the germline V gene. Trimming left V 10 bases short and J 0 bases short, with 18 bases between. CDR3 nucleotides: TGTGCCACCGAGACCGGACCAGGTGCAACTAATGAAAAACTGTTTTTT. It specifies CATETGPGATNEKLFF. The whole variable domain, filled in from reference TRBV28 and TRBJ1-4, reads DVKVTQSSRYLVKRTGEKVFLECVQDMDHENMFWYRQDPGLGLRLIYFSYDVKMKEKGDIPEGYSVSREKKERFSLILESASTNQTSMYLCATETGPGATNEKLFFGSGTQLSVL.